A single sample gave rise to the 6 T cell receptor beta chains below, sequenced in a study of vaccination effects on CD4 cells after COVID-19. Subsequent to a culture period of more than 8 days, CD4+ T cells were isolated. The antigens for these receptors are not known. Clones were sequenced by immunoSEQ multiplex PCR, and TCRdb holds only the in-frame ones, with some missing. The repertoire includes fewer than 35,000 clones, 70% of them detected once, and 3% to 4% sits in the top ten. Sequenced here: CD4+ T cells from PBMCs cultured without peptide, sampled before COVID-19 vaccination. These receptors originate from a human donor who received a COVID-19 vaccine.

The CDR3 coding sequence is TGTGCCAGCCAAATGTACTCCACCCCCTATAATTCACCCCTCCACTTT. Translated: CASQMYSTPYNSPLHF. This chain links TRBV13 with TRBJ1-6; D gene unclear. V was trimmed by 8 bases and J by 2 bases, leaving 16 bases between them. CDR3 length equals 16 residues. The germline V gene has CDR1 PRHDT and CDR2 FYEKMQ (reference sequence).

The chain combines TRBV27 with TRBJ1-3; no clear D. This CDR3 spans 13 amino acids. Between the trimmed V and J ends, which lost 8 bases and 0 bases, there was a span of 8 bases. Germline-derived CDR1 and CDR2 are MNHEY and SMNVEV (reference sequence). The CDR3 spells CASRAYSGNTIYF. The CDR3 DNA follows: TGTGCCAGCCGAGCCTACTCTGGAAACACCATATATTTT.

The V call is TRBV5-1, the J call TRBJ2-7; D might be TRBD1 (6 bases). V was shortened by 9 bases and J by 0 bases, with 16 bases between the two germline ends. The CDR3 covers 14 residues. CDR1 SGHRS and CDR2 YFSETQ come from the germline V gene. The CDR3 region is CATSGRGPSYEQYF. The CDR3 DNA sequence: TGCGCCACCTCGGGCAGGGGACCCTCCTACGAGCAGTACTTC.

The rearrangement links TRBV11-1 to TRBJ1-1; D gene uncertain. This CDR3 comprises 13 residues. Germline-derived CDR1 and CDR2 are SGHAT and FQDESV (reference sequence). V was cut by 2 bases and J by 3 bases, with 7 bases left in between. The CDR3 here is CASSLRSHTEAFF. The DNA of the CDR3 is TGTGCCAGCAGCTTACGCAGCCACACTGAAGCTTTCTTT.

The chain links TRBV13 to TRBJ2-5; D unresolved. Germline CDR1 is PRHDT and CDR2 is FYEKMQ (reference sequence). This CDR3 spans 13 amino acids. Trimming removed 5 bases at V and 5 bases at J, with 12 bases between. The CDR3 coding sequence is TGTGCCAGCAGCCCTCCCTCCTGGGAGACCCAGTACTTC. This encodes CASSPPSWETQYF.

The chain combines TRBV5-1 with TRBJ1-3, with D unresolved. The V gene's germline CDR1 is SGHRS and CDR2 YFSETQ. The ends were cut back, 0 bases at V and 8 bases at J, with 12 bases in the middle. This CDR3 has 14 residues. The CDR3 loop reads CASSLGPTGDTIYF. Written as DNA, the CDR3 is TGCGCCAGCAGCTTGGGTCCTACGGGAGACACCATATATTTT.